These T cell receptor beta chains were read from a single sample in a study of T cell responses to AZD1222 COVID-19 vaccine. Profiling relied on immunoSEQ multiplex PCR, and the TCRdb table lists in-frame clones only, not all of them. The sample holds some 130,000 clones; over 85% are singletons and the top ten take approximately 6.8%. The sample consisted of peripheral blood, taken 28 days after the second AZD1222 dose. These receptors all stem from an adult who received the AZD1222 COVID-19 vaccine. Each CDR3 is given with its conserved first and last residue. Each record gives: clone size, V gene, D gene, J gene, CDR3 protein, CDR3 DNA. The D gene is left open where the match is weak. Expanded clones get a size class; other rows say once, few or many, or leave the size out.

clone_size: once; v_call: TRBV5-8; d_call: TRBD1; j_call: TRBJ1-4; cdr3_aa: CASSRSKDRRSNEKLFF; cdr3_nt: TGTGCCAGCAGCCGTTCGAAGGACAGGAGAAGCAATGAAAAACTGTTTTTT
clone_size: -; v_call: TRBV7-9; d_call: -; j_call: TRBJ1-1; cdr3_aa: CASSSQGKNTEAFF; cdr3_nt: TGTGCCAGCAGCTCCCAGGGGAAGAACACTGAAGCTTTCTTT
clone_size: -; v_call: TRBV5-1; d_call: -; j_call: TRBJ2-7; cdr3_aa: CASSIPSAAYEQYF; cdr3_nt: TGCGCCAGCTCGATCCCTAGCGCCGCCTACGAGCAGTACTTC
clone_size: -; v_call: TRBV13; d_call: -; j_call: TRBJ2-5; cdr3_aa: CASSPNNRVLETQYF; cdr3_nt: TGTGCCAGCAGCCCAAATAACAGGGTCTTGGAGACCCAGTACTTC
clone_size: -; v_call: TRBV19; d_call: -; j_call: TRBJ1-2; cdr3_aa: CASSIGGSLDGYTF; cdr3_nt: TGTGCCAGTAGTATTGGAGGGAGTTTGGATGGCTACACCTTC
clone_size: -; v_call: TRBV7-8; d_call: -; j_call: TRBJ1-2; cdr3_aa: CASSLLGQGEGYGYTF; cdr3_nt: TGTGCCAGCAGCTTATTAGGCCAGGGAGAGGGCTATGGCTACACCTTC
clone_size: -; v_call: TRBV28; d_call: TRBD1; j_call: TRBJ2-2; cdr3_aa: CASSFAGQGFTGELFF; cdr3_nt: TGTGCCAGCAGTTTTGCGGGACAGGGGTTCACCGGGGAGCTGTTTTTT
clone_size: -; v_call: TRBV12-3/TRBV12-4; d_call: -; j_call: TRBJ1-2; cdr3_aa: CASSFRGSSGYTF; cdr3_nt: TGTGCCAGCAGTTTTAGGGGGTCATCTGGCTACACCTTC
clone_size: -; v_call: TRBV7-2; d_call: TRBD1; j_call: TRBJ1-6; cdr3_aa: CASSQDRGNSPLHF; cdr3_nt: TGTGCCAGCAGCCAGGACAGGGGGAATTCACCCCTCCACTTT
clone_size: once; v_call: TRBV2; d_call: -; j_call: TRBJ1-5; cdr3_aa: CASSLTDYYSNQPQHF; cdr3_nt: TGTGCCAGCAGCCTGACGGACTACTATAGCAATCAGCCCCAGCATTTT
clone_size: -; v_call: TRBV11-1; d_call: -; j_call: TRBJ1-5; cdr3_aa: CASSLGAGINQPQHF; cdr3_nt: TGTGCCAGCAGCTTAGGGGCAGGGATAAATCAGCCCCAGCATTTT
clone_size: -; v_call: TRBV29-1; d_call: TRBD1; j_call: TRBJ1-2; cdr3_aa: CSVVQGLYGYTF; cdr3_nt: TGCAGCGTAGTACAGGGGCTCTATGGCTACACCTTC
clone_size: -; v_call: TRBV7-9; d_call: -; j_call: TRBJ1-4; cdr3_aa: CASSSGGQYEKLFF; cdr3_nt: TGTGCCAGCAGCTCTGGAGGACAGTATGAAAAACTGTTTTTT
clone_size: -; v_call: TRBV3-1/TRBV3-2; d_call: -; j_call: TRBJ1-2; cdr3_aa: CASSQAYRNYGYTF; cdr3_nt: TGTGCCAGCAGCCAAGCCTACAGGAACTATGGCTACACCTTC